Listed below are T cell receptor beta chains from one sample, sequenced in a study of OX40 agonist ivuxolimab in advanced cancers. Method: immunoSEQ multiplex PCR; TCRdb's copy keeps in-frame clones and lacks some. The repertoire holds some 58,000 clones, with over 80% as singletons. The material sequenced was CD4+ or CD8+ T cells sorted from blood, taken in a trial of the OX40 agonist ivuxolimab. These receptors were taken from an adult with an advanced solid tumor such as melanoma, head and neck, liver or kidney cancer. CDR3s include the opening cysteine and the closing phenylalanine or tryptophan. Each record gives: clone size, V gene, D gene, J gene, CDR3 DNA, CDR3 protein. A D gene is named only where the DNA matches it firmly. The size field is filled for only some rows; it gives once, few, many or a size class.

clone size: -; V gene: TRBV18; D gene: -; J gene: TRBJ2-1; CDR3 DNA: TGTGCCAGCTCACCGTTTGACATAAGAATCAACAATGAGCAGTTCTTC; CDR3 protein: CASSPFDIRINNEQFF
clone size: -; V gene: TRBV28; D gene: -; J gene: TRBJ2-7; CDR3 DNA: TGTGCCAGCTCAGCTGGGTACGAGCAGTACTTC; CDR3 protein: CASSAGYEQYF
clone size: -; V gene: TRBV7-3; D gene: TRBD2; J gene: TRBJ2-3; CDR3 DNA: TGTGCCAGCAGCTTAACCGAGCGGGGGAATCGGTATTTT; CDR3 protein: CASSLTERGNRYF
clone size: -; V gene: TRBV11-3; D gene: -; J gene: TRBJ2-1; CDR3 DNA: TGTGCCAGCAGCTTATCCGCAGGGTACAATGAGCAGTTCTTC; CDR3 protein: CASSLSAGYNEQFF
clone size: -; V gene: TRBV9; D gene: TRBD2; J gene: TRBJ2-7; CDR3 DNA: TGTGCCAGCAGCGTAGCTCCTGGGACTATCTACGAGCAGTACTTC; CDR3 protein: CASSVAPGTIYEQYF
clone size: -; V gene: TRBV28; D gene: TRBD1; J gene: TRBJ2-4; CDR3 DNA: TGTGCCATCTCGGACATCAGGGGGCTAGCCAAAAACATTCAGTACTTC; CDR3 protein: CAISDIRGLAKNIQYF
clone size: -; V gene: TRBV6-6; D gene: TRBD1; J gene: TRBJ2-7; CDR3 DNA: TGTGCCAGCAGTTACTTTGCCGGGACAGCCTACGAGCAGTACTTC; CDR3 protein: CASSYFAGTAYEQYF
clone size: -; V gene: TRBV7-9; D gene: TRBD1; J gene: TRBJ2-1; CDR3 DNA: TGTGCCAGCAGTTCAGGGGGCTGGGAGCAGTTCTTC; CDR3 protein: CASSSGGWEQFF
clone size: -; V gene: TRBV19; D gene: TRBD2; J gene: TRBJ2-7; CDR3 DNA: TGTGCCAGTACCCGGACTAGCGGGGACGAGCAGTACTTC; CDR3 protein: CASTRTSGDEQYF
clone size: -; V gene: TRBV2; D gene: TRBD1; J gene: TRBJ1-1; CDR3 DNA: TGTGCCAGCAAGGGACAGGGGGGGATAACTGAAGCTTTCTTT; CDR3 protein: CASKGQGGITEAFF
clone size: -; V gene: TRBV28; D gene: -; J gene: TRBJ1-2; CDR3 DNA: TGTGCCAGCAGTTTAAAAAGACTACACTATGGCTACACCTTC; CDR3 protein: CASSLKRLHYGYTF
clone size: few; V gene: TRBV9; D gene: TRBD1; J gene: TRBJ1-2; CDR3 DNA: TGTGCCAACCTGCCGGGACAGGGACAGACTAACTATGGCTACACCTTC; CDR3 protein: CANLPGQGQTNYGYTF
clone size: -; V gene: TRBV5-5; D gene: TRBD2; J gene: TRBJ2-1; CDR3 DNA: TGTGCCAGCAGCTTGGTGGTAGCGGGAGTAGGAACCTACAATGAGCAGTTCTTC; CDR3 protein: CASSLVVAGVGTYNEQFF